This T cell receptor beta chain appears in the sequencing data of a study of blood T cell repertoires in COVID-19. In the study overall: Spain, Italy and the United States supplied samples that represented acute and convalescent COVID-19. The cDNA or gDNA used as material had been derived from T cells, B-cell-depleted T cells, or PBMCs.

TCRdb's table, derived via immunoSEQ multiplex PCR, lists solely in-frame clones and lacks some. The sample contains 140,000 or so clones, around nine tenths of which appear only once. This clonotype was sampled from a woman aged 50 to 60 with active or convalescent COVID-19. The specimen sequenced was peripheral blood.

CDR3 bases: TGTGCCAGCAGCTGGGGGGAGAACACTGAAGCTTTCTTT. The encoded protein is CASSWGENTEAFF. The V call is TRBV12-3 or TRBV12-4, the J call TRBJ1-1; maybe TRBD1 (5 bases). The CDR3 has 13 amino acids. Trimming stripped 6 bases from V and 1 base from J, with 9 bases between.